This TCR beta chain came from a study of CD8 T cells in ankylosing spondylitis. Study-level results: A CD8+ phenotype characterized the disease-linked clones, which were relatively rare in peripheral blood. The clones that were linked to disease were reported to be significantly enriched in matched synovial fluid samples from ankylosing spondylitis patients. There were earlier reports of some motif variants in reactive arthritis synovial fluid and blood. One TCR beta motif, made up of 7 or 8 highly homologous variants, appeared characteristic of ankylosing spondylitis blood.

The CDR3 loop spans 15 amino acids. The V gene lost 6 bases and the J gene lost 8 bases, with 20 bases spanning the gap. Germline values: CDR1 MNHEY, CDR2 SVGEGT. Preparation of TCR beta libraries was done by quantitative 5'-RACE with molecular barcodes. TCRdb called the 5' RACE reads again in MiXCR, with one record for every CDR3 protein. There are 350,000 to 550,000 distinct CDR3 sequences in the sample; about 25% occur only once, and under 0.9% lies in the top ten. About this clonotype itself: What it binds is unknown.

This clonotype originated in a male donor with ankylosing spondylitis. Sequenced: blood, either unsorted or a sorted T cell fraction (not recorded which). The chain uses TRBV6-2 or TRBV6-3 and TRBJ2-1; a weak D match, TRBD2 (6 bases). DNA for the CDR3: TGTGCCAGCAGGCGGGGTGGGGGAACTTCGGATGAGCAGTTCTTC. Translating gives CASRRGGGTSDEQFF.